A selection of T cell receptor beta chains follows, all from one sample in a study of T cell changes during pregnancy in multiple sclerosis. This table comes from immunoSEQ multiplex PCR, and its TCRdb copy is limited to in-frame clones, with some not included. The table includes 85,000 to 130,000 clones, more than 90% detected once. The sequences come from peripheral blood, collected in the second trimester of pregnancy. The receptors were gathered from a female donor with multiple sclerosis, enrolled in a pregnancy study. The CDR3 runs from the conserved cysteine through the conserved F or W. The D gene is left open where the match is weak. Clone size is stated in some rows and not others, as once, few, many or a class when expanded.

v_call: TRBV5-1
clone_size: .
j_call: TRBJ2-3
d_call: TRBD2
cdr3_nt: TGCGCCAGCAGCATGAATAGCGGGGGGTTTAGCACAGATACGCAGTATTTT
cdr3_aa: CASSMNSGGFSTDTQYF

v_call: TRBV11-1
clone_size: .
j_call: TRBJ2-3
d_call: TRBD2
cdr3_nt: TGTGCCAGCACCCGGACTAGCGGGAATGCAAATACGCAGTATTTT
cdr3_aa: CASTRTSGNANTQYF

v_call: TRBV6-1
clone_size: .
j_call: TRBJ1-2
d_call: TRBD1
cdr3_nt: TGTGCCAGCACCGACGGGGGACAGGGGGCACGAGGCTACACCTTC
cdr3_aa: CASTDGGQGARGYTF

v_call: TRBV4-2
clone_size: .
j_call: TRBJ2-2
d_call: TRBD2
cdr3_nt: TGTGCCAGCAGCCCAGAGCGCGGGAGCACGCCCGGGGAGCTGTTTTTT
cdr3_aa: CASSPERGSTPGELFF

v_call: TRBV7-9
clone_size: .
j_call: TRBJ2-3
d_call: TRBD2
cdr3_nt: TGTGCCAGCGGGACTAGCGGGGGCACAGATACGCAGTATTTT
cdr3_aa: CASGTSGGTDTQYF

v_call: TRBV5-1
clone_size: .
j_call: TRBJ2-5
d_call: TRBD2
cdr3_nt: TGCGCCAGTTGGCCTTGGACTAGCGGGAGGGCGGGAGAGACCCAGTACTTC
cdr3_aa: CASWPWTSGRAGETQYF

v_call: TRBV7-2
clone_size: .
j_call: TRBJ2-7
d_call: .
cdr3_nt: TGTGCCAGCAGCTCCGGCCCGGGGAGCGGCGAGCAGTACTTC
cdr3_aa: CASSSGPGSGEQYF

v_call: TRBV6-6
clone_size: once
j_call: TRBJ2-1
d_call: .
cdr3_nt: TGTGCCAGCAGAGAGACAGGACTCAATGAGCAGTTCTTC
cdr3_aa: CASRETGLNEQFF

v_call: TRBV19
clone_size: .
j_call: TRBJ1-1
d_call: TRBD1
cdr3_nt: TGTGCCAGTAGTATAAGGACAGGGGGCGCAGAAACTGAAGCTTTCTTT
cdr3_aa: CASSIRTGGAETEAFF

v_call: TRBV5-8
clone_size: .
j_call: TRBJ2-7
d_call: TRBD2
cdr3_nt: TGTGCCAGCAGCTTGGAATTAGCGGGGCAGCAGTACTTC
cdr3_aa: CASSLELAGQQYF

v_call: TRBV30
clone_size: .
j_call: TRBJ2-7
d_call: TRBD2
cdr3_nt: TGTGCCTGGGGGGCGGGAGTCTACGAGCAGTACTTC
cdr3_aa: CAWGAGVYEQYF

v_call: TRBV29-1
clone_size: .
j_call: TRBJ2-3
d_call: TRBD1
cdr3_nt: TGCAGCGTGGGACAGGGGGGGGGAGGTACGCAGTATTTT
cdr3_aa: CSVGQGGGGTQYF

v_call: TRBV5-1
clone_size: .
j_call: TRBJ1-2
d_call: .
cdr3_nt: TGCGCCAGCAGCTTGGGACAGAACTATGGCTACACCTTC
cdr3_aa: CASSLGQNYGYTF

v_call: TRBV6-5
clone_size: .
j_call: TRBJ2-7
d_call: TRBD1
cdr3_nt: TGTGCCAGCAGTTCCCCCAGACAGGGCTCCTACGAGCAGTACTTC
cdr3_aa: CASSSPRQGSYEQYF

v_call: TRBV4-1
clone_size: once
j_call: TRBJ1-3
d_call: .
cdr3_nt: TGCGCCAGCAGCCAAGACAGGGCCAATCCCGGAAACACCATATATTTT
cdr3_aa: CASSQDRANPGNTIYF

v_call: TRBV30
clone_size: .
j_call: TRBJ1-6
d_call: .
cdr3_nt: TGTGCCTGCTCAGCGGGGGCGGGTTCACCCCTCCACTTT
cdr3_aa: CACSAGAGSPLHF

v_call: TRBV5-8
clone_size: .
j_call: TRBJ1-2
d_call: .
cdr3_nt: TGTGCCAGCAGCCTAGCCCAGGCCTATGGCTACACCTTC
cdr3_aa: CASSLAQAYGYTF

v_call: TRBV28
clone_size: .
j_call: TRBJ1-1
d_call: .
cdr3_nt: TGTGCCAGCAACCCAAGGGGGGGGAACACTGAAGCTTTCTTT
cdr3_aa: CASNPRGGNTEAFF

v_call: TRBV28
clone_size: .
j_call: TRBJ2-5
d_call: .
cdr3_nt: TGTGCCAGCAGTCGTGGTAACAGCCAAGAGACCCAGTACTTC
cdr3_aa: CASSRGNSQETQYF

v_call: TRBV18
clone_size: .
j_call: TRBJ2-7
d_call: .
cdr3_nt: TGTGCCAGCTCAGGAGGACTGCCGACTACCTACGAGCAGTACTTC
cdr3_aa: CASSGGLPTTYEQYF

v_call: TRBV9
clone_size: .
j_call: TRBJ1-1
d_call: TRBD1
cdr3_nt: TGTGCCAGCAGCGTGGGTGACAGGGGTGGCACTGAAGCTTTCTTT
cdr3_aa: CASSVGDRGGTEAFF

v_call: TRBV2
clone_size: .
j_call: TRBJ2-7
d_call: .
cdr3_nt: TGTGCCAGCATGGCTAGCAGATCCTACGAGCAGTACTTC
cdr3_aa: CASMASRSYEQYF

v_call: TRBV15
clone_size: .
j_call: TRBJ1-5
d_call: TRBD1
cdr3_nt: TGTGCCACCAGCACAGGGGGCACTGGTCAGCCCCAGCATTTT
cdr3_aa: CATSTGGTGQPQHF

v_call: TRBV19
clone_size: .
j_call: TRBJ2-2
d_call: .
cdr3_nt: TGTGCCAGTAGTACCCCCCAATGGTCCGGGGAAACCGGGGAGCTGTTTTTT
cdr3_aa: CASSTPQWSGETGELFF

v_call: TRBV19
clone_size: .
j_call: TRBJ1-5
d_call: .
cdr3_nt: TGTGCCAGTAGTATGCGAGGGCCCCCGGGGCAGCCCCAGCATTTT
cdr3_aa: CASSMRGPPGQPQHF

v_call: TRBV2
clone_size: .
j_call: TRBJ1-2
d_call: TRBD1
cdr3_nt: TGTGCCAGCAGTCCAGGGACAGAGGGTAACTATGGCTACACCTTC
cdr3_aa: CASSPGTEGNYGYTF

v_call: TRBV28
clone_size: .
j_call: TRBJ1-1
d_call: .
cdr3_nt: TGTGCCAGCAGTTTAAGTAGGGGGAACACTGAAGCTTTCTTT
cdr3_aa: CASSLSRGNTEAFF

v_call: TRBV6-1
clone_size: .
j_call: TRBJ2-1
d_call: TRBD2
cdr3_nt: TGTGCCAGCAGTGAACCGGCGGGAGATCGCGAGCAGTTCTTC
cdr3_aa: CASSEPAGDREQFF

v_call: TRBV9
clone_size: once
j_call: TRBJ2-1
d_call: TRBD2
cdr3_nt: TGTGCCAGCAGCGGTGGACTAGCGGGGGGGCTGTGGGAGCAGTTCTTC
cdr3_aa: CASSGGLAGGLWEQFF

v_call: TRBV6-5
clone_size: .
j_call: TRBJ2-1
d_call: TRBD2
cdr3_nt: TGTGCCAGCAGGCTTAGCGGGGTAGGGTTTAATGAGCAGTTCTTC
cdr3_aa: CASRLSGVGFNEQFF

v_call: TRBV18
clone_size: .
j_call: TRBJ2-3
d_call: TRBD1
cdr3_nt: TGTGCCAGCTCCCGCGGACAGGGGAAAAACACAGATACGCAGTATTTT
cdr3_aa: CASSRGQGKNTDTQYF